The 23 T cell receptor beta chains below all came from one sample that was sequenced in a study of cytomegalovirus exposure and HLA in healthy donors. Primers: 60 Vbeta forward and 13 Jbeta reverse. Profiling relied on immunoSEQ multiplex PCR, and the TCRdb table lists in-frame clones only, not all of them. Of some 150,000 clones in the sample, over 70% are singletons; the top ten hold about 6.5%. The sample taken for sequencing was PBMCs. Source of these receptors: a man aged 40-55 years in good health and CMV-seropositive.

The chain combines TRBV27 with TRBJ1-5; TRBD1 is a possible D gene (6 bases). This CDR3 is 15 amino acids long. The V end was cut by 6 bases, the J end by 3 bases, with 15 bases between. Germline lookup yields CDR1 MNHEY and CDR2 SMNVEV (reference sequence). CDR3 coding DNA: TGTGCCAGCAGCCCTCAGGGACATTTCAATCAGCCCCAGCATTTT. Translation gives CASSPQGHFNQPQHF.

The chain links TRBV18 to TRBJ2-7; D is possibly TRBD2 (6 bases). The germline V gene encodes CDR1 KGHSH and CDR2 LQKENI. This CDR3 is built from 15 residues. Trimming stripped 0 bases from V and 3 bases from J, with 12 bases between. This CDR3 is CASSPPGLGGYEQYF. The CDR3 DNA reads TGTGCCAGCTCACCACCGGGGCTGGGGGGCTACGAGCAGTACTTC.

The V gene is TRBV2, the J gene TRBJ2-7; 9 bases are a match to TRBD1. There are 12 residues in the CDR3. Per the germline V gene, CDR1 is SNHLY and CDR2 is FYNNEI. The junction had 9 bases not matched to a gene; V was cut back by 11 bases and J by 7 bases. The CDR3 spells CAGGQGIFEQYF. CDR3 bases: TGTGCCGGAGGACAGGGGATCTTTGAGCAGTACTTC.

The chain carries TRBV29-1 and TRBJ2-2, with 8 bases aligning to TRBD2. This CDR3 has 13 amino acids. The germline gives CDR1 SQVTM, CDR2 ANQGSEA. The V gene end was trimmed by 2 bases and the J gene end by 5 bases; junction bases not matched to a gene: 1. The CDR3 here is CSVESSGTGELFF. The CDR3 bases are TGCAGCGTTGAATCTAGCGGGACCGGGGAGCTGTTTTTT.

About this clone: One end of the junction varies from germline; a read error may be responsible. The gene calls are TRBV7-7 and TRBJ2-7; D gene uncertain. This CDR3 region has 15 residues. Germline loops: CDR1 SSHAT, CDR2 FNYEAQ (reference sequence). The CDR3 loop is CASSLAGDPSYEQYF. The CDR3 DNA sequence: TGTGCTAGCAGCTTAGCCGGAGATCCCTCCTACGAGCAGTACTTC.

Of note for this clone: One junction end does not reproduce the germline sequence, and a read error may be involved. This chain links TRBV7-7 with TRBJ2-5, with D perhaps matching TRBD2 (6 bases). This CDR3 comprises 15 residues. Germline CDR1 is SSHAT and CDR2 is FNYEAQ (reference sequence). The CDR3 protein is CASSSEGGAGETQYF. The CDR3 DNA reads TGTGCTAGCAGCTCTGAGGGCGGGGCTGGGGAGACCCAGTACTTC.

The chain employs TRBV10-3 and TRBJ1-1; TRBD1 matches 10 bases. The ends lost 4 bases at V and 3 bases at J; junction bases unmatched: 5. Germline CDR1 and CDR2: ENHRY and SYGVKD. The CDR3 contains 15 residues. The CDR3 sequence is CAISGQGAMDTEAFF. The CDR3 DNA reads as TGTGCCATCAGTGGACAGGGGGCGATGGACACTGAAGCTTTCTTT.

This chain links TRBV28 with TRBJ1-2; D is undetermined. Germline V gene lookup returns CDR1 MDHEN and CDR2 SYDVKM. CDR3 length equals 15 residues. The ends were cut back, 5 bases at V and 5 bases at J, with 18 bases in the middle. The chain's CDR3 is CASSLAIMERYGYTF. The CDR3 nucleotides read TGTGCCAGCAGTCTCGCCATCATGGAGAGGTATGGCTACACCTTC.

J is TRBJ1-1 and V is TRBV6-1, with a possible D match to TRBD1 (5 bases). CDR3 size: 14 residues. The V end was cut by 4 bases, the J end by 1 base, with 10 bases between. The germline gives CDR1 MNHNS, CDR2 SASEGT. In DNA form, the CDR3 reads TGTGCCAGCAGTGGGGGCAGATCGAACACTGAAGCTTTCTTT. Translating it yields CASSGGRSNTEAFF.

The rearrangement joins TRBV19 to TRBJ1-1, with TRBD1 matching 7 bases. The V segment lost 7 bases and the J segment 0 bases; nucleotides outside the gene matches: 17. Germline loops: CDR1 LNHDA, CDR2 SQIVND (reference sequence). The CDR3 consists of 18 residues. CDR3 protein: CASTDSTGVSGMNTEAFF. In DNA, the CDR3 is TGTGCCAGTACCGATAGCACAGGGGTAAGTGGGATGAACACTGAAGCTTTCTTT.

The genes are TRBV2 and TRBJ1-1; 9 positions match TRBD1. V lost 0 bases, J lost 2 bases, and 7 bases stayed unmatched. Per the germline V gene, CDR1 is SNHLY and CDR2 is FYNNEI. The CDR3 is 17 residues long. Written as DNA, the CDR3 is TGTGCCAGCAGTGAAGCGCGGGACAGGGCCCTTAACACTGAAGCTTTCTTT. Translation gives CASSEARDRALNTEAFF.

This clone came up a few times. The chain carries TRBV7-2 and TRBJ1-3; no firm D call. The V end was cut by 1 base, the J end by 0 bases, with 4 bases between. CDR1 and CDR2 from the germline V gene are SGHTA and FQGNSA. This CDR3 has 14 residues. The CDR3 is CASSLGHSGNTIYF. Written as DNA, the CDR3 is TGTGCCAGCAGCTTAGGACACTCTGGAAACACCATATATTTT.

CDR3 residues: CASRSTGGDYGYTF. As DNA, the CDR3 is TGTGCCAGCAGGTCTACAGGGGGCGACTATGGCTACACCTTC. The V and J genes are TRBV6-5 and TRBJ1-2, with 9 bases matching TRBD1. Germline CDR1 and CDR2: MNHEY and SVGAGI. This CDR3 is 14 amino acids long. J was trimmed by 3 bases and V by 6 bases; bases with no gene match: 5.

The chain carries TRBV9 and TRBJ2-1; 14 bases agree with TRBD2. Germline-derived CDR1 and CDR2 are SGDLS and YYNGEE. Trimming removed 2 bases from V and 7 bases from J; junction bases left unmatched: 11. The CDR3 totals 18 residues. The CDR3 protein is CASSVVGTSGSRDNEQFF. CDR3 bases: TGTGCCAGCAGCGTGGTGGGGACTAGCGGGAGTCGGGATAATGAGCAGTTCTTC.

V gene TRBV6-4 combines with J gene TRBJ1-5; 7 bases align to TRBD1. In germline, CDR1 is MRHNA, CDR2 SNTAGT. This CDR3 comprises 13 residues. Trimming removed 3 bases from V and 7 bases from J; junction bases left unmatched: 3. Here the CDR3 reads CASSEGRGQPQHF. Here the CDR3 DNA reads TGTGCCAGCAGTGAGGGCAGGGGGCAGCCCCAGCATTTT.

The chain links TRBV5-4 to TRBJ2-5, with D tentatively TRBD2 (5 bases). CDR3 length: 14 amino acids. Germline CDR1 and CDR2: SGHNT and YYREEE (reference sequence). V lost 4 bases to trimming and J lost 0 bases, with 10 bases between them. For the CDR3, the DNA is TGTGCCAGCAGCGAACAGCGGTACCAAGAGACCCAGTACTTC. This translates into CASSEQRYQETQYF.

This clone was detected only a few times. A junction end diverges from the germline sequence, so it may reflect a read error. The V call is TRBV4-1, the J call TRBJ1-1; 7 nucleotides match TRBD1. This CDR3 region has 15 residues. CDR1 is MGHRA, CDR2 YSYEKL, per germline. The CDR3 sequence is CASSQEEGGGTEAFF. Written as DNA, the CDR3 is TGTGCCAGCAGCCAAGAGGAAGGGGGCGGCACTGAAGCTTTCTTT.

This chain uses TRBV6-5 with TRBJ2-2; 9 positions agree with TRBD1. Germline assignment: CDR1 MNHEY and CDR2 SVGAGI. This CDR3 region has 16 residues. V lost 0 bases and J lost 4; bases outside the gene matches: 3. The CDR3 region is CASSYSRQGGTGELFF. The CDR3 region has the DNA TGTGCCAGCAGTTACTCGAGACAGGGGGGCACCGGGGAGCTGTTTTTT.

The J gene is TRBJ2-7, the V gene TRBV9; 10 bases match TRBD1. This CDR3 has 15 amino acids. V was clipped by 4 bases and J by 6 bases; unmatched bases: 10. The germline CDR1 and CDR2 sequences are SGDLS and YYNGEE. CDR3 region: CASSPQTGGLGEQYF. In DNA, the CDR3 is TGTGCCAGCAGCCCCCAGACAGGGGGCTTAGGCGAGCAGTACTTC.

The V gene is TRBV18, the J gene TRBJ1-1, with TRBD1 matching over 9 bases. Germline loops: CDR1 KGHSH, CDR2 LQKENI. The V gene end was trimmed by 3 bases and the J gene end by 5 bases; junction bases not matched to a gene: 4. CDR3 length: 14 residues. The CDR3 DNA is TGTGCCAGCTCACCGCGGACAGGGGTAACTGAAGCTTTCTTT. Its protein is CASSPRTGVTEAFF. Complete variable domain (other parts from reference TRBV18 and TRBJ1-1): NAGVMQNPRHLVRRRGQEARLRCSPMKGHSHVYWYRQLPEEGLKFMVYLQKENIIDESGMPKERFSAEFPKEGPSILRIQQVVRGDSAAYFCASSPRTGVTEAFFGQGTRLTVV.

The chain links TRBV2 to TRBJ1-6; TRBD1 might be the D (5 bases). This CDR3 is built from 17 residues. The germline V gene has CDR1 SNHLY and CDR2 FYNNEI. Trimming took 7 bases from V and 4 from J, leaving 20 bases between them. The CDR3: CASKGVTPASYNSPLHF. CDR3 bases: TGTGCCAGCAAAGGGGTCACTCCTGCATCGTATAATTCACCCCTCCACTTT.

This chain connects TRBV29-1 to TRBJ1-2; no firm D call. CDR1 and CDR2 from the germline V gene are SQVTM and ANQGSEA. CDR3 size: 13 residues. Deletions cut 6 bases from V and 1 base from J, with 12 bases between. The CDR3 DNA follows: TGCAGCGTCGACCCCACAGATAACTATGGCTACACCTTC. Translation: CSVDPTDNYGYTF.

The sample holds a few counts of this clone. This chain links TRBV16 with TRBJ1-1; TRBD1 might be the D (6 bases). Germline V gene data show CDR1 as KGHSY and CDR2 as FQNENV. V gave up 0 bases and J gave up 3 bases, with 14 bases separating them. This CDR3 comprises 16 residues. Here the CDR3 reads CASSQSVGAVDTEAFF. CDR3 nucleotides: TGTGCCAGCAGCCAATCGGTGGGGGCGGTGGACACTGAAGCTTTCTTT.